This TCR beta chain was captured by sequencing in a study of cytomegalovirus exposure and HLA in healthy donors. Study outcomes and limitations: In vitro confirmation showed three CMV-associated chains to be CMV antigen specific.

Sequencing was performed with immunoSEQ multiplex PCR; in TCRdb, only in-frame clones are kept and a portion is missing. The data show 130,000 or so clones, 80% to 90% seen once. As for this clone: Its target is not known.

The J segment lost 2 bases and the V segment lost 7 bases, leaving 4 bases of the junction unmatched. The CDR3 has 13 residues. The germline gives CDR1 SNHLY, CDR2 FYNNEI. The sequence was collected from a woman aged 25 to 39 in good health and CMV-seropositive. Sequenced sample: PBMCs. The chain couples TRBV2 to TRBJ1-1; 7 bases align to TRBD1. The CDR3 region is CASTRDSNTEAFF. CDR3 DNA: TGTGCCAGCACCCGGGACAGTAACACTGAAGCTTTCTTT.